These 16 T cell receptor beta chains originate from one sample sequenced in a study of T-cell memory formation after mild COVID-19. TCRdb passed the 5' RACE reads through MiXCR, listing each CDR3 protein once. Of 250,000 or so distinct CDR3 sequences in the sample, 8.5% to 9.5% were seen once. Input material: PBMCs or a T cell subset sorted from them (not recorded which). Receptors were obtained from a man aged 18-30 years who had mild COVID-19 (a few samples of this study predate the infection). Cell type and time point are not known.

This clonotype was seen at least ten times. The J gene is TRBJ2-3, the V gene TRBV5-1, with TRBD2 matching over 8 bases. The CDR3 is 15 residues long. The germline V gene encodes CDR1 SGHRS and CDR2 YFSETQ. Trimming took 7 bases from V and 2 from J; bases not matched to a gene: 9. The CDR3 DNA follows: TGCGCCAGCGGGGATGGCGGGGGGAACACAGATACGCAGTATTTT. Its translation: CASGDGGGNTDTQYF.

The chain uses TRBV4-1 and TRBJ2-7; 8 bases are shared with TRBD1. The CDR3 runs 13 residues. Germline lookup yields CDR1 MGHRA and CDR2 YSYEKL. With V trimmed by 1 base and J by 9 bases, 5 bases remained unmatched. The CDR3 region is CASSQAGTGRQYV. DNA for the CDR3: TGCGCCAGCAGCCAAGCAGGGACAGGACGGCAGTACGTC.

This clonotype was recorded a few times. The chain recombines TRBV5-6 with TRBJ1-2, with D possibly being TRBD1 (5 bases). Trimming took 5 bases from V and 2 from J, leaving 10 bases between them. Per germline, CDR1 SGHDT and CDR2 YYEEEE. This CDR3 has 13 residues. The CDR3 region has the DNA TGTGCCAGCAGTGAAACAGGAAACTATGGCTACACCTTC. Translated, it gives CASSETGNYGYTF.

At least ten counts were recorded for this clonotype. One end of the junction does not line up with germline, which may come from a read error. The chain couples TRBV4-3 to TRBJ2-3, with D maybe TRBD1 (6 bases). The CDR3 sequence is 13 residues long. CDR1 and CDR2 (germline): LGHNA, YSLEER. The CDR3, as DNA: TGTGCCAGCAGTCAACAGGGTGCAGATACGCAGTATTTT. Translation: CASSQQGADTQYF.

This clonotype has more than one count but fewer than ten. In DNA, the CDR3 is TGCAGTGCTAGCCTCTGGACAGTACAACCCTACCAGCAGTACGTC. Translating gives CSASLWTVQPYQQYV. The chain recombines TRBV20-1 with TRBJ2-7, with TRBD1 as a possible D gene (6 bases). The germline V gene encodes CDR1 DFQATT and CDR2 SNEGSKA (reference sequence). This CDR3 has 15 amino acids.

The genes are TRBV9 and TRBJ2-7, with 11 nucleotides matching TRBD2. The DNA end is a closer match to TRBJ2-1, so the J assignment may be wrong. Looked up from germline, CDR1 is SGDLS and CDR2 is YYNGEE. The CDR3 consists of 14 residues. The CDR3 DNA is TGTGCCAGCAGCTTTAGCGGGGGGGATAATGAGCAGTTCTTC. Protein: CASSFSGGDNEQFF.

This clonotype was picked up a small number of times. This chain links TRBV6-2 or TRBV6-3 with TRBJ1-5; D possibly corresponds to TRBD1 (5 bases). V was trimmed by 6 bases and J by 5 bases, leaving 17 bases between them. The CDR3 contains 15 residues. Germline CDR1 and CDR2: MNHEY and SVGEGT. The CDR3 sequence: CASSPIDSEYQPQHF. DNA of the CDR3: TGTGCCAGCAGCCCAATTGACAGTGAATATCAGCCCCAGCATTTT.

This clonotype occurred a few times. The V call is TRBV7-9, the J call TRBJ2-3, with 8 bases lining up with TRBD2. Per germline, CDR1 SEHNR and CDR2 FQNEAQ (reference sequence). Trimming at V came to 4 bases and at J to 4 bases, leaving 10 bases not matched to a gene. This CDR3 is 16 amino acids long. CDR3 nucleotide sequence: TGTGCCAGCAGCTACCACGTAGCGGGGTTTGCAGATACGCAGTATTTT. This sequence encodes CASSYHVAGFADTQYF.

This clonotype has just a few counts. The rearrangement links TRBV5-6 to TRBJ2-3; TRBD2 is a possible D gene (5 bases). The V gene's germline CDR1 is SGHDT and CDR2 YYEEEE. The CDR3 totals 14 residues. V lost 0 bases to trimming and J lost 6 bases, with 11 bases between them. The CDR3 region has the DNA TGTGCCAGCAGCTTGGGACCCGGGGAGGATACGCAGTATTTT. Protein: CASSLGPGEDTQYF.

This clonotype was seen a handful of times. The chain is built from TRBV5-1 and TRBJ2-3, with 10 bases identical to TRBD2. CDR1 is SGHRS, CDR2 YFSETQ, per germline. The CDR3 runs 15 residues. J was trimmed by 2 bases and V by 4 bases; bases with no gene match: 4. The CDR3 DNA follows: TGCGCCAGCAGCCGTAGCGGGGGGCTCACAGATACGCAGTATTTT. Its translation is CASSRSGGLTDTQYF.

V gene TRBV3-1 combines with J gene TRBJ1-5; D not certain. CDR1 LGHDT and CDR2 YNNKEL come from the germline V gene (reference sequence). This CDR3 is built from 13 residues. Trimming left V 5 bases short and J 3 bases short, with 8 bases between. The CDR3 sequence is CASSLTPNQPQHF. The CDR3 DNA reads as TGTGCCAGCAGCTTAACCCCCAATCAGCCCCAGCATTTT.

This chain links TRBV4-3 with TRBJ2-7, with D possibly being TRBD1 (5 bases). V lost 3 bases, J lost 0 bases, and 18 bases lay in between. CDR1 LGHNA and CDR2 YSLEER come from the germline V gene. The CDR3 extends over 17 amino acids. As DNA, the CDR3 is TGCGCCAGCAGCCAGAACACCGGACATCTTTTCTCCTACGAGCAGTACTTC. As protein: CASSQNTGHLFSYEQYF.

A few counts support this clonotype. The rearrangement links TRBV5-1 to TRBJ1-1; the match to TRBD1 covers 7 bases. Germline CDR1 is SGHRS and CDR2 is YFSETQ. The V and J ends lost 3 bases and 1 base, in that order; junction bases with no gene match: 6. The CDR3 runs to 15 residues. CDR3 in DNA: TGCGCCAGCAGCTGGGGGGACAGTAAGAACACTGAAGCTTTCTTT. Translating gives CASSWGDSKNTEAFF. The whole variable domain, remainder taken from reference TRBV5-1 and TRBJ1-1, is KAGVTQTPRYLIKTRGQQVTLSCSPISGHRSVSWYQQTPGQGLQFLFEYFSETQRNKGNFPGRFSGRQFSNSRSEMNVSTLELGDSALYLCASSWGDSKNTEAFFGQGTRLTVV.

A word on this clonotype: Germline is not matched at one junction end, which may reflect a read error. The chain's CDR3 is CASSLEGLQETKYF. The CDR3 DNA follows: TGTGCCAGCAGCTTGGAAGGTCTGCAGGAGACCAAGTACTTC. The V call is TRBV5-5, the J call TRBJ2-5; D is unclear. The CDR3 spans 14 residues. CDR1 is SGHKS and CDR2 is YYEKEE in the germline V gene (reference sequence).

This clonotype turned up a few times. CDR3 bases: TGTGCCAGCAGCCCGAGCGGGGGGCGAGGTTCACCCCTCCACTTT. Amino acids: CASSPSGGRGSPLHF. The V call is TRBV7-3, the J call TRBJ1-6; maybe TRBD1 (6 bases). This CDR3 spans 15 amino acids. The germline gives CDR1 SGHTA, CDR2 FQGTGA. The V gene lost 5 bases and the J gene lost 9 bases, with 17 bases spanning the gap.

This clonotype was detected a few times. The chain is built from TRBV9 and TRBJ2-1; 10 bases map to TRBD2. Losses at the gene ends were 4 bases for V and 3 bases for J; bases not matched to a gene: 4. Germline lookup yields CDR1 SGDLS and CDR2 YYNGEE. The CDR3 runs 15 residues. CDR3: CASSKLAGYYNEQFF. CDR3 nucleotides: TGTGCCAGCAGCAAACTAGCGGGGTACTACAATGAGCAGTTCTTC.